The 31 T cell receptor beta chains given below trace back to one sample, sequenced in a study of CD8 T cells in Susac syndrome. RNA, at about 0.45 to 1 ug, was reverse transcribed with random hexamers. TCRdb re-derived calls from the immunoSEQ multiplex PCR reads in MiXCR, one entry per CDR3 protein. The sample shows around 200,000 distinct CDR3 sequences, 85% to 95% of them seen only once. Sequenced material: CD4+ T cells from PBMCs. These receptors were collected from a human donor with multiple sclerosis.

The V and J genes are TRBV20-1 and TRBJ2-5; 11 nucleotides agree with TRBD2. With V trimmed by 5 bases and J by 0 bases, 5 bases remained unmatched. Germline assignment: CDR1 DFQATT and CDR2 SNEGSKA (reference sequence). There are 15 residues in the CDR3. CDR3 region: CSAGRTSGYQETQYF. CDR3 in DNA: TGCAGTGCTGGGAGGACTAGCGGGTACCAAGAGACCCAGTACTTC.

The V gene is TRBV30, the J gene TRBJ2-2, with D possibly TRBD2 on 6 matching bases. The length of the CDR3 is 15 residues. Trimming took off 0 bases at V and 1 base at J, with 9 bases between the two ends. Germline lookup yields CDR1 GTSNPN and CDR2 SVGIG (reference sequence). The CDR3 coding sequence is TGTGCCTGGAGTGTGGGACTCCTGAACACCGGGGAGCTGTTTTTT. It yields the protein CAWSVGLLNTGELFF.

The chain links TRBV9 to TRBJ2-5; possibly TRBD2 for D (6 bases). V lost 0 bases to trimming and J lost 1 base, with 13 bases between them. The CDR3 length is 16 residues. CDR1 and CDR2 from the germline V gene are SGDLS and YYNGEE. The CDR3 DNA is TGTGCCAGCAGCGTAGCACCAACGGGACTCCAAGAGACCCAGTACTTC. Its protein product is CASSVAPTGLQETQYF.

The chain carries TRBV21-1 and TRBJ2-7; the table's D call, TRBD1, was not checked against the DNA. TRBV21-1 is listed as a pseudogene. The CDR3 is made up of 14 amino acids. The CDR3 DNA is TGTGCCGGACAAGACAGGGGTTTCACCTACGAGCAGTACGTC. Its translation: CAGQDRGFTYEQYV.

This clonotype has only one observation. The genes are TRBV3-1 and TRBJ1-2, with 7 bases fitting TRBD1. Losses at the gene ends were 1 base for V and 8 bases for J; bases not matched to a gene: 1. Germline V gene sequence: CDR1 LGHDT, CDR2 YNNKEL (reference sequence). The CDR3 has 12 residues. CDR3 residues: CASSQGTGGYTF. The DNA of the CDR3 is TGTGCCAGCAGCCAAGGGACAGGAGGCTACACCTTC. Combining the CDR3 with reference TRBV3-1 and TRBJ1-2 gives the whole variable domain DTAVSQTPKYLVTQMGNDKSIKCEQNLGHDTMYWYKQDSKKFLKIMFSYNNKELIINETVPNRFSPKSPDKAHLNLHINSLELGDSAVYFCASSQGTGGYTFGSGTRLTVV.

This clonotype was recorded a few times. V gene TRBV20-1 combines with J gene TRBJ1-3; D remains ambiguous. The CDR3 covers 14 residues. The V gene lost 5 bases and the J gene lost 0 bases, with 11 bases spanning the gap. The germline V gene has CDR1 DFQATT and CDR2 SNEGSKA (reference sequence). The CDR3 spells CSARRGSSGNTIYF. The CDR3 nucleotides read TGCAGTGCTCGCCGCGGCTCCTCTGGAAACACCATATATTTT.

This sequence joins TRBV20-1 and TRBJ2-3, with no clear D. V lost 5 bases to trimming and J lost 5 bases, with 8 bases between them. There are 11 residues in the CDR3. CDR1 DFQATT and CDR2 SNEGSKA come from the germline V gene (reference sequence). CDR3 nucleotide sequence: TGCAGTGCTCTACGGGTAGATACGCAGTATTTT. It specifies CSALRVDTQYF.

V gene TRBV18 combines with J gene TRBJ2-3; D may be TRBD1 or TRBD2 (5 bases each). The CDR3 totals 16 residues. Trimming took off 2 bases at V and 4 bases at J, with 16 bases between the two ends. CDR1 is KGHSH and CDR2 is LQKENI in the germline V gene. CDR3 sequence (DNA): TGTGCCAGCTCACCAAGCGCTGGTGGGGACCCAGATACGCAGTATTTT. Translated, it gives CASSPSAGGDPDTQYF.

The chain employs TRBV29-1 and TRBJ1-2; D remains ambiguous. Germline V gene sequence: CDR1 SQVTM, CDR2 ANQGSEA. The CDR3 spans 14 residues. Trimming removed 3 bases from V and 4 bases from J, with 15 bases in between. Written as DNA, the CDR3 is TGCAGCGTTGAGTGGTTGGGAACCGGCTATGGCTACACCTTC. This translates into CSVEWLGTGYGYTF.

Here the CDR3 DNA reads TGTGCCAGCAGCTTAGGGAACAGCGGAGGGGAGACCCAGTACTTC. It specifies CASSLGNSGGETQYF. The chain couples TRBV11-2 to TRBJ2-5; D is possibly TRBD2 (6 bases). CDR1 is SGHAT and CDR2 is FQNNGV in the germline V gene. The V and J ends lost 1 base and 5 bases respectively, with 14 bases between them. The length of the CDR3 is 15 residues.

J is TRBJ1-1 and V is TRBV30, with D perhaps matching TRBD1 (5 bases). V dropped 2 bases and J dropped 2 bases, with 12 bases sitting between them. Germline CDR1 is GTSNPN and CDR2 is SVGIG (reference sequence). The CDR3 sequence is 14 residues long. CDR3 DNA sequence: TGTGCCTGGAGTAGGGACGCCATAAACACTGAAGCTTTCTTT. Its protein product is CAWSRDAINTEAFF.

The chain employs TRBV4-2 and TRBJ1-1, with D hard to call. Germline assignment: CDR1 LGHNA and CDR2 YNFKEQ. CDR3 length equals 14 residues. V lost 3 bases to trimming and J lost 5 bases, with 13 bases between them. The CDR3 sequence is CASSQTRRGTEAFF. Written as DNA, the CDR3 is TGTGCCAGCAGCCAGACCCGGAGAGGGACTGAAGCTTTCTTT.

V usage is TRBV28 and J usage is TRBJ1-1; D remains ambiguous. Trimming removed 2 bases from V and 3 bases from J, with 4 bases in between. This CDR3 contains 12 residues. Germline V gene sequence: CDR1 MDHEN, CDR2 SYDVKM. CDR3: CASSLGDTEAFF. In DNA, the CDR3 is TGTGCCAGCAGTTTAGGTGACACTGAAGCTTTCTTT. Full variable domain (missing parts from reference TRBV28 and TRBJ1-1): DVKVTQSSRYLVKRTGEKVFLECVQDMDHENMFWYRQDPGLGLRLIYFSYDVKMKEKGDIPEGYSVSREKKERFSLILESASTNQTSMYLCASSLGDTEAFFGQGTRLTVV.

V is TRBV11-2 and J is TRBJ2-3; 9 nucleotides align to TRBD1. Unmatched junction bases numbered 5, after V lost 8 bases and J lost 5 bases. Germline V CDR1 and CDR2: SGHAT, FQNNGV. The CDR3 length is 13 residues. The CDR3 is CASSPGQGDTQYF. CDR3 coding DNA: TGTGCCAGCTCCCCGGGACAGGGAGATACGCAGTATTTT.

J is TRBJ1-5 and V is TRBV12-3 or TRBV12-4; 11 positions match TRBD1. The CDR3 is 14 residues long. Trimming at V came to 8 bases and at J to 9 bases, leaving 9 bases not matched to a gene. In nucleotides, the CDR3 is TGTGCCAGCCGCCGGGACAGGGGGTCAAGGCCCCAGCATTTT. It yields the protein CASRRDRGSRPQHF.

Points on this clonotype: The junction does not match germline at one end; this may be a read error. The chain combines TRBV30 with TRBJ2-5; D possibly uses TRBD1 or TRBD2 (5 bases each). Germline V gene lookup returns CDR1 GTSNPN and CDR2 SVGIG (reference sequence). The CDR3 covers 10 residues. CDR3: CAWSSRDPVF. For the CDR3, the DNA is TGTGCCTGGAGTAGCCGGGACCCCGTATTC. Full variable domain (outside the CDR3, taken from reference TRBV30 and TRBJ2-5): SQTIHQWPATLVQPVGSPLSLECTVEGTSNPNLYWYRQAAGRGLQLLFYSVGIGQISSEVPQNLSASRPQDRQFILSSKKLLLSDSGFYLCAWSSRDPVFGPGTRLLVL.

V usage is TRBV3-1 and J usage is TRBJ2-5; D is unresolved. The CDR3 sequence is 13 residues long. The V and J ends lost 1 base and 5 bases respectively, with 8 bases between them. CDR1 and CDR2 (germline): LGHDT, YNNKEL (reference sequence). The CDR3 region has the DNA TGTGCCAGCAGCCAAGGAGTTCCGGAGACCCAGTACTTC. This gives the protein CASSQGVPETQYF.

V gene TRBV9 combines with J gene TRBJ2-1, with 8 bases lining up with TRBD1. Germline trimming cut 0 bases from V and 0 bases from J; bases unmatched to any gene: 11. The CDR3 is 19 residues long. Germline V gene sequence: CDR1 SGDLS, CDR2 YYNGEE. CDR3 in amino acids: CASSVAEGTGLYSYNEQFF. Written as DNA, the CDR3 is TGTGCCAGCAGCGTAGCTGAGGGGACAGGACTCTACTCCTACAATGAGCAGTTCTTC.

The chain has TRBV9 and TRBJ2-5, with D perhaps matching TRBD2 (5 bases). V was shortened by 6 bases and J by 4 bases, with 22 bases between the two germline ends. The V gene's germline CDR1 is SGDLS and CDR2 YYNGEE. This CDR3 region has 16 residues. CDR3 residues: CASTRGLSTMGETQYF. The CDR3 DNA reads as TGTGCCAGCACTCGAGGACTCTCAACGATGGGAGAGACCCAGTACTTC.

This clonotype appeared once. The chain couples TRBV20-1 to TRBJ2-3, with TRBD2 matching over 13 bases. Germline loops: CDR1 DFQATT, CDR2 SNEGSKA (reference sequence). V gave up 6 bases and J gave up 4 bases; unmatched junction bases: 4. The CDR3 sequence is 14 residues long. The CDR3 DNA follows: TGCAGTGCCTGGACTAGCGGGGGAGCAGATACGCAGTATTTT. Its translation is CSAWTSGGADTQYF.

J is TRBJ2-5 and V is TRBV27; D uncertain. This CDR3 region has 12 residues. V was clipped by 3 bases and J by 9 bases, with 11 bases between them. Germline lookup yields CDR1 MNHEY and CDR2 SMNVEV (reference sequence). Written as DNA, the CDR3 is TGTGCCAGCAGTTTCCCCGGCCTCCCCCAGTACTTC. Translated, it gives CASSFPGLPQYF.

The chain links TRBV29-1 to TRBJ2-5; perhaps D is TRBD1 or TRBD2 (5 bases each). Looked up from germline, CDR1 is SQVTM and CDR2 is ANQGSEA. The V end was cut by 6 bases, the J end by 7 bases, with 18 bases between. The CDR3 runs 13 residues. Written as DNA, the CDR3 is TGCAGCGTACCAGGGACGGCTGAAGCGACCCAGTACTTC. Translation gives CSVPGTAEATQYF.

The chain couples TRBV20-1 to TRBJ2-1; 11 positions match TRBD2. The germline CDR1 and CDR2 sequences are DFQATT and SNEGSKA (reference sequence). With 8 bases clipped from V and 4 bases from J, the junction kept 10 bases outside the gene matches. This CDR3 has 15 amino acids. This CDR3 reads CSTVPTSGGYNEQFF. The CDR3 region has the DNA TGCAGTACCGTACCCACTAGCGGGGGATACAATGAGCAGTTCTTC.

This clonotype was picked up one time. This chain joins TRBV28 and TRBJ1-2; D gene unclear. CDR1 and CDR2 (germline): MDHEN, SYDVKM. The V gene lost 1 base and the J gene lost 4 bases, with 10 bases spanning the gap. The CDR3 is 14 amino acids. The CDR3 sequence is CASSLFIGPYGYTF. Written as DNA, the CDR3 is TGTGCCAGCAGTTTATTCATCGGGCCCTATGGCTACACCTTC.

This chain uses TRBV20-1 with TRBJ1-2, with TRBD1 identical over 9 bases. This CDR3 region has 12 residues. The junction had 4 bases not matched to a gene; V was cut back by 6 bases and J by 5 bases. Germline V gene data show CDR1 as DFQATT and CDR2 as SNEGSKA (reference sequence). The CDR3 sequence is CSAMTGGYGYTF. For the CDR3, the DNA is TGCAGTGCGATGACAGGGGGATATGGCTACACCTTC.

The chain uses TRBV12-3 or TRBV12-4 and TRBJ1-1; TRBD1 might be the D (5 bases). V was pared by 3 bases and J by 1 base, with 12 bases between. This CDR3 comprises 15 residues. In DNA, the CDR3 is TGTGCCAGCAGTTTCGGAGGAGGGACGAACACTGAAGCTTTCTTT. Protein product: CASSFGGGTNTEAFF.

The chain couples TRBV7-9 to TRBJ1-5; D is perhaps TRBD1 (5 bases). The CDR3 loop spans 14 amino acids. Trimming shortened V by 6 bases and J by 7 bases, and 16 bases separated the two germline ends. Germline lookup yields CDR1 SEHNR and CDR2 FQNEAQ (reference sequence). DNA of the CDR3: TGTGCCAGCAGTAAGGGAGAGGGGAGACAGCCCCAGCATTTT. Its protein is CASSKGEGRQPQHF.

The J gene is TRBJ1-2, the V gene TRBV19, with 8 bases identical to TRBD1. After removal of 6 bases from V and 3 bases from J, the junction contained 6 bases not matched to a gene. The CDR3 length is 14 residues. Germline CDR1 and CDR2: LNHDA and SQIVND (reference sequence). The CDR3 reads CASSPTGGDYGYTF. The CDR3 DNA is TGTGCCAGTAGCCCCACAGGGGGGGACTATGGCTACACCTTC.

V gene TRBV9 combines with J gene TRBJ2-5; 7 bases are shared with TRBD2. There are 15 residues in the CDR3. V was pared by 4 bases and J by 1 base, with 7 bases of the junction left unmatched. Germline CDR1 reads SGDLS; CDR2 reads YYNGEE. The CDR3 is CASSNPGGIQETQYF. The CDR3, as DNA: TGTGCCAGCAGCAACCCGGGAGGAATCCAAGAGACCCAGTACTTC.

This chain links TRBV24-1 with TRBJ2-1; 8 positions agree with TRBD2. CDR3 size: 14 residues. Per germline, CDR1 KGHDR and CDR2 SFDVKD. Germline trimming cut 10 bases from V and 0 bases from J; bases unmatched to any gene: 4. DNA of the CDR3: TGTGCCACAGCCGGGGGGGACTCCTACAATGAGCAGTTCTTC. Its protein product is CATAGGDSYNEQFF.

CDR3 bases: TGTGCCTGGAAAACCGGAAACACCATATATTTT. Protein: CAWKTGNTIYF. This chain links TRBV30 with TRBJ1-3; D remains ambiguous. Germline CDR1 and CDR2: GTSNPN and SVGIG (reference sequence). V was clipped by 4 bases and J by 4 bases, with 5 bases between them. This CDR3 has 11 residues.